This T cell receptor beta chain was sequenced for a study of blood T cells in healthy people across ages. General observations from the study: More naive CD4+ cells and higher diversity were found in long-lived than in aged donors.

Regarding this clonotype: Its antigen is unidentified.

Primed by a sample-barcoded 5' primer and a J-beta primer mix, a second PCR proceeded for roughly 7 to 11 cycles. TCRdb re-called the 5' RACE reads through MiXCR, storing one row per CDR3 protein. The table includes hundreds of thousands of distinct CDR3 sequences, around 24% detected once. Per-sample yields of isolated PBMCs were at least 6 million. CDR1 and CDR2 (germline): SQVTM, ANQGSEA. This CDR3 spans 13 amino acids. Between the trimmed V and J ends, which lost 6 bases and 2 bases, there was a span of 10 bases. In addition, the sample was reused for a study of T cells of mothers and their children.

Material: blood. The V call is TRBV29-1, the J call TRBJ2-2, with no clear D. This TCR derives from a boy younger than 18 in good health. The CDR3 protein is CSVGFFNTGELFF. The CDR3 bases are TGCAGCGTCGGGTTCTTTAACACCGGGGAGCTGTTTTTT.